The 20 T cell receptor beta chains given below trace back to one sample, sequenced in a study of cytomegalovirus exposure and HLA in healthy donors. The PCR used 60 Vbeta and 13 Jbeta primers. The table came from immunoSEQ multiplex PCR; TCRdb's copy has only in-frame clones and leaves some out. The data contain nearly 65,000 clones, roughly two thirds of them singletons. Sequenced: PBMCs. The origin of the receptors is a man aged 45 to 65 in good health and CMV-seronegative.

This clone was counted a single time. In DNA, the CDR3 is TGTGCCAGCCGACAGGGGGCTTACGAGCAGTACTTC. Residues: CASRQGAYEQYF. The chain is built from TRBV2 and TRBJ2-7; 10 nucleotides line up with TRBD1. Germline-derived CDR1 and CDR2 are SNHLY and FYNNEI. This CDR3 has 12 amino acids. Losses at the gene ends were 8 bases for V and 4 bases for J; bases not matched to a gene: 2.

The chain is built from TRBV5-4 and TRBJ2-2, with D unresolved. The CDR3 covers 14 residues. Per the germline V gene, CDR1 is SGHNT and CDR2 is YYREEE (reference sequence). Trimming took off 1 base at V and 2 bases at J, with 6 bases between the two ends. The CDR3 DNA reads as TGTGCCAGCAGCTTGTGGGCTAACACCGGGGAGCTGTTTTTT. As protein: CASSLWANTGELFF.

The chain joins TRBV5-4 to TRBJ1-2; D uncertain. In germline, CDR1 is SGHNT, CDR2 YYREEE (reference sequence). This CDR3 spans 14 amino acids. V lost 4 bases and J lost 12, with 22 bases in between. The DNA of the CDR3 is TGTGCCAGCAGCCTAGACGGACTGGGTCTTGGGGACACCTTC. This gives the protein CASSLDGLGLGDTF.

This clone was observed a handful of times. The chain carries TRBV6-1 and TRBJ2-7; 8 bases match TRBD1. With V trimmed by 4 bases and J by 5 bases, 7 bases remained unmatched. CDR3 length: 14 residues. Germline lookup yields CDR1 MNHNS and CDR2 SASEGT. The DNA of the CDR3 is TGTGCCAGCAGTGTGTGGACAGGGCGCGACGAGCAGTACTTC. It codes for CASSVWTGRDEQYF.

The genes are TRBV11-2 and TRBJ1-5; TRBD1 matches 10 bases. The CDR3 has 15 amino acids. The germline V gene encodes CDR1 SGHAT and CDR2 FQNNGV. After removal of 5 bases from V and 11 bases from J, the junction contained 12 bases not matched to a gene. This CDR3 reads CASSPGQGGRLAQHF. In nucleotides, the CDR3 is TGTGCCAGCAGCCCCGGACAGGGGGGAAGGCTGGCCCAGCATTTT.

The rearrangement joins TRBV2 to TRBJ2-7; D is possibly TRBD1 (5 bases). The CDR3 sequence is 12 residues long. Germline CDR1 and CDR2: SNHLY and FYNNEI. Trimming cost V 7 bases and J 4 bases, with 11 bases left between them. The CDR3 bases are TGTGCCAGCACCGAACAGGTGTACGAGCAGTACTTC. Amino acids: CASTEQVYEQYF.

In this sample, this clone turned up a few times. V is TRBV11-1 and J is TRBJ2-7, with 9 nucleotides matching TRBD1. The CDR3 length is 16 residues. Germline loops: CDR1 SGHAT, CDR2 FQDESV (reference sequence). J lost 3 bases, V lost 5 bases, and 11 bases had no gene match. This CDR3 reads CASSRHPGTGNYEQYF. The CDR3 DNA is TGTGCCAGCAGCCGCCATCCCGGGACAGGGAACTACGAGCAGTACTTC.

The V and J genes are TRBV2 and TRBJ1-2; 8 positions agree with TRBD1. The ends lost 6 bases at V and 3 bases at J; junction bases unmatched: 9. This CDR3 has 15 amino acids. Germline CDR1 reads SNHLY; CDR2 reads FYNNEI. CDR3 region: CASSQGQGRDYGYTF. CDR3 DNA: TGTGCCAGCAGCCAAGGACAGGGTCGTGACTATGGCTACACCTTC.

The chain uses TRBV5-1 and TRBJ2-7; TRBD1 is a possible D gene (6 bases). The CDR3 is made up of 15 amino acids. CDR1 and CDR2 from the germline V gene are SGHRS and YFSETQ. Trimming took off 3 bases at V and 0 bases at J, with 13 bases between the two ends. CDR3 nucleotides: TGCGCCAGCAGCTCCCAGACAGGTCGCTCCTACGAGCAGTACTTC. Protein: CASSSQTGRSYEQYF.

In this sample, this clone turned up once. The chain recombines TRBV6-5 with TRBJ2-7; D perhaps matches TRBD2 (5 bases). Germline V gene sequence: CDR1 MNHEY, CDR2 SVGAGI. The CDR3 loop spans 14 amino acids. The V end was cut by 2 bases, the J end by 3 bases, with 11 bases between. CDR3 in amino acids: CASSYAGLGYEQYF. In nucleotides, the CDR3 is TGTGCCAGCAGTTACGCTGGACTGGGCTACGAGCAGTACTTC.

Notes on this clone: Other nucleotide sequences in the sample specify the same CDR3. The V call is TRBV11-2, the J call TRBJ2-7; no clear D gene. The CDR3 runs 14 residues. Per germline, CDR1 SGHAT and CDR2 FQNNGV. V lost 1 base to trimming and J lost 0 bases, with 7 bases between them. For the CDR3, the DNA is TGTGCCAGCAGCTTAGGAGGTGGCTCCTACGAGCAGTACTTC. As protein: CASSLGGGSYEQYF.

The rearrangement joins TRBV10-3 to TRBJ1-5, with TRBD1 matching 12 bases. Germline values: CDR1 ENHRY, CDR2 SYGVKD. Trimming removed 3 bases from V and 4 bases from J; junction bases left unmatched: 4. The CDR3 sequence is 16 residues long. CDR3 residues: CAISDRDRGRNQPQHF. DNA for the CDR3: TGTGCCATCAGTGATAGGGACAGGGGGCGGAATCAGCCCCAGCATTTT.

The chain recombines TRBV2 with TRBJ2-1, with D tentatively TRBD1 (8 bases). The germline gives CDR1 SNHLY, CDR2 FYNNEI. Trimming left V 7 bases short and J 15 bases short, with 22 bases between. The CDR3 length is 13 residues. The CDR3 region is CASTFYAGDRRFF. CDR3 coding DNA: TGTGCCAGCACCTTTTACGCGGGGGACAGGCGGTTCTTC.

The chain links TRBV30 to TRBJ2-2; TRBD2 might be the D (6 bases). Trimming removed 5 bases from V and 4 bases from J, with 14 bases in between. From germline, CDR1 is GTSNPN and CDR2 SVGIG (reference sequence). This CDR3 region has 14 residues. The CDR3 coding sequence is TGTGCCTGGGGCGGGATCCAGGGCACCGGGGAGCTGTTTTTT. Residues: CAWGGIQGTGELFF. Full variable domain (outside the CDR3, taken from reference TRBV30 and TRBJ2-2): SQTIHQWPATLVQPVGSPLSLECTVEGTSNPNLYWYRQAAGRGLQLLFYSVGIGQISSEVPQNLSASRPQDRQFILSSKKLLLSDSGFYLCAWGGIQGTGELFFGEGSRLTVL.

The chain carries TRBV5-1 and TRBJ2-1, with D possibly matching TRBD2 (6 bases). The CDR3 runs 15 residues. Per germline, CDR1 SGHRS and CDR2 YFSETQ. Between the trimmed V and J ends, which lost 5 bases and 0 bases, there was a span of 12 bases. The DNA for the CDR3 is TGCGCCAGCAGGGAGGGCACGAGCTCCTACAATGAGCAGTTCTTC. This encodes CASREGTSSYNEQFF.

The CDR3 DNA is TGTGCCAGCAGTTTTTTAGCGGGGACAGATACGCAGTATTTT. It codes for CASSFLAGTDTQYF. The chain employs TRBV28 and TRBJ2-3; the match to TRBD2 covers 8 bases. CDR3 length: 14 amino acids. With V trimmed by 3 bases and J by 3 bases, 2 bases remained unmatched. CDR1 MDHEN and CDR2 SYDVKM come from the germline V gene.

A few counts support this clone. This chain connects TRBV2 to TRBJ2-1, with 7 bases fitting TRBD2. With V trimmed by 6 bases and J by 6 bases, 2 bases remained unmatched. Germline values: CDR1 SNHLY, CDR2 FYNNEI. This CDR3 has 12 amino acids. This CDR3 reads CASRGGVNEQFF. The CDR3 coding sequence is TGTGCCAGCAGGGGGGGGGTCAATGAGCAGTTCTTC.

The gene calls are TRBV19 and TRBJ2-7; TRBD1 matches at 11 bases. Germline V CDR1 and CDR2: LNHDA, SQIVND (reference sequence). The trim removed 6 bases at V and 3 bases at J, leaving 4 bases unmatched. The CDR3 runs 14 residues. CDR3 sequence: CASSLGQGVYEQYF. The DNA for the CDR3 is TGTGCCAGTAGCCTGGGACAGGGGGTCTACGAGCAGTACTTC.

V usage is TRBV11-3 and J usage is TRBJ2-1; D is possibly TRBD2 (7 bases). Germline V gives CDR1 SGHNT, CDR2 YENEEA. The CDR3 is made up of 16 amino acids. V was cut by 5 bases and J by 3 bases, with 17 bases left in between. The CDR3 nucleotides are TGTGCCAGCAGCCCCGGGGGCGGGGGTTTCTACAATGAGCAGTTCTTC. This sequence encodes CASSPGGGGFYNEQFF.

The CDR3 DNA is TGTGCCAGCAGCCAGAAACCGGGACAGGGGGCGGGCACTGAAGCTTTCTTT. Its translation: CASSQKPGQGAGTEAFF. J is TRBJ1-1 and V is TRBV7-9, with 12 positions matching TRBD1. This CDR3 region has 17 residues. V shed 5 bases and J 4 bases; nucleotides not matched to a gene: 11. Germline lookup yields CDR1 SEHNR and CDR2 FQNEAQ (reference sequence).